This paragraph covers one T cell receptor beta chain sequence. This clone occurred many times. Its target antigen remains unknown. No much larger clonotype is one base removed from it; base qualities were not supplied. The immunoSEQ Assay, a bias-controlled multiplex PCR, was used to amplify TCRbeta CDR3 regions from genomic DNA. From the authors' description of their analysis: Within the assay, amplification of reference gene primers was used to estimate how many nucleated cells each sample contained. To quantify the absolute abundance of each unique TCRbeta CDR3 rearrangement, sequence reads were collapsed and filtered. For each sample, productive Simpson clonality was calculated as the square root of Simpson's diversity index across productive rearrangements. TCRdb took over this immuneACCESS table, retaining in-frame rearrangements with V and J assigned. Such tables are incomplete; in checked studies, under half of the missing clones stem from an unresolved V gene, and the remainder is unexplained. D and trimming come from the DNA, and the V and J calls and clone size come from that table. Recorded for this sample are some 130,000 clones; more than 60% of them occurred a single time. The ten largest make up under 2.5% of the sample.

Germline trimming amounts to 0 bases on V and 6 bases on J, with 10 as the count of junction bases outside the gene matches. Inclusive of the bounding cysteine and phenylalanine, the CDR3 is 16 residues long. Here the CDR3 DNA is all that survives: 48 bases in frame from base 1. The germline V gene provides CDR1 SGDLS and CDR2 YYNGEE. Whole blood was collected in K2EDTA tubes by collaborating institutions according to the institutions' own protocols. For TCRbeta analysis, collaborators shipped samples in one of three forms: frozen whole blood, isolated PBMCs, or DNA extracted from either of those sample types. This specimen belongs to a study of blood T cell repertoires in COVID-19 (dated by TCRdb to 2018 to 2021). Regarding the research as a whole: Samples from collaborators originated in the United States, Italy and Spain and spanned both the acute and convalescent phases of COVID-19. The prospective study material was composed of cDNA or gDNA derived from T cells, B-cell-depleted T cells, or PBMCs. Deeply sampled blood TCRbeta repertoires from subjects exposed to, actively infected with, or recovered from COVID-19 were included in the dataset. The repertoires were released in a freely available public database intended as a resource for research on the immune response to SARS-CoV-2. The samples were drawn from two sources: the first 160 participants of the ongoing ImmuneRACE study, and 1,200 or so subjects contributed by 6 global collaborators. A de-identified subject ID, COVID-19 status, age in years and sex were almost always included in the sample metadata. Where available, HLA class I and class II types were taken from metadata supplied by the sample provider and were not determined by assay-based typing. Results and caveats for the whole study, not just this receptor: The amount of clinical and demographic metadata varied by source and participant and was provided uncurated.

The sequenced sample was peripheral blood. The sequence was collected from a woman in her seventies with acute or convalescent COVID-19. The V gene is TRBV9 and the J gene is TRBJ1-1; 8 central nucleotides agree with TRBD1. The DNA sequence follows: TGTGCCAGCAGCGTAGCCCCAGGGGGCTTTAATGCTGAAGCTTTCTTT. Its protein product is CASSVAPGGFNAEAFF.